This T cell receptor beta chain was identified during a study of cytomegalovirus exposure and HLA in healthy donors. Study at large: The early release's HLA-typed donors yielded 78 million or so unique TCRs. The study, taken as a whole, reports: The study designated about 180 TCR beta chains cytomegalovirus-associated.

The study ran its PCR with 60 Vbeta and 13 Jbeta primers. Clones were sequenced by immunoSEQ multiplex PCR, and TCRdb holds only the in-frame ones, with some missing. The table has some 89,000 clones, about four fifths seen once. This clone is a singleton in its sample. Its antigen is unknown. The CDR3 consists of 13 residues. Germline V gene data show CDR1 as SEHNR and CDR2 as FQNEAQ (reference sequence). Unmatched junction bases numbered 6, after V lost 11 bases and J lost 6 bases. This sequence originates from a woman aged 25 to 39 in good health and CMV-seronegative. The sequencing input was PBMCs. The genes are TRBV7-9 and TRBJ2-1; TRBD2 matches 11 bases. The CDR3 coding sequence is TGTGCCGGGGGGACTAGCGGCCCCAATGAGCAGTTCTTC. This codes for CAGGTSGPNEQFF.